Shown below are 8 T cell receptor beta chains from a single sample sequenced in a study of spatial heterogeneity in lung cancer. Study findings and constraints: Intratumoral expanded alpha and beta TCR counts were found to track tumor mutation counts.

Time point here: sample taken at primary tumor resection. Using its own MiXCR run on the 5' RACE reads, TCRdb lists one record per CDR3 protein. The top ten hold roughly 4.6% of the sample, which has about 7,800 distinct CDR3 sequences, approximately 8.2% seen once. Their antigens remain unidentified. The material sequenced was lung tumor tissue, taken at surgery. These receptors were obtained from a male donor with early-stage non-small cell lung cancer.

This clonotype was detected only a few times. The chain has TRBV18 and TRBJ2-7, with D perhaps being TRBD1 or TRBD2 (6 bases each). Trimming removed 3 bases from V and 2 bases from J, with 14 bases in between. This CDR3 region has 15 residues. In germline, CDR1 is KGHSH, CDR2 LQKENI. CDR3 residues: CASSPVSGEAYEQYF. The CDR3 region has the DNA TGTGCCAGCTCACCGGTGTCAGGGGAGGCCTACGAGCAGTACTTC.

This clonotype is medium-sized. The chain couples TRBV5-1 to TRBJ2-5; D may correspond to TRBD1 or TRBD2 (6 bases each). The germline V gene encodes CDR1 SGHRS and CDR2 YFSETQ. CDR3 length: 14 residues. Deletions cut 1 base from V and 5 bases from J, with 12 bases between. Here the CDR3 reads CASSLWGAQETQYF. The DNA for the CDR3 is TGCGCCAGCAGCTTGTGGGGGGCGCAGGAGACCCAGTACTTC. Full variable domain (outside the CDR3, taken from reference TRBV5-1 and TRBJ2-5): KAGVTQTPRYLIKTRGQQVTLSCSPISGHRSVSWYQQTPGQGLQFLFEYFSETQRNKGNFPGRFSGRQFSNSRSEMNVSTLELGDSALYLCASSLWGAQETQYFGPGTRLLVL.

This clonotype was picked up a small number of times. V usage is TRBV28 and J usage is TRBJ2-5; possibly TRBD2 for D (6 bases). V was pared by 3 bases and J by 2 bases, with 10 bases between. Germline values: CDR1 MDHEN, CDR2 SYDVKM. There are 14 residues in the CDR3. CDR3 loop: CASSLGGPQETQYF. CDR3 in DNA: TGTGCCAGCAGTTTGGGGGGACCTCAAGAGACCCAGTACTTC.

By share of the sample, this clonotype is medium-sized (0.01 to 0.1%). This chain uses TRBV5-4 with TRBJ1-1; tentative D call: TRBD1 (5 bases). The V and J ends lost 4 bases and 2 bases respectively, with 15 bases between them. There are 15 residues in the CDR3. CDR1 and CDR2 from the germline V gene are SGHNT and YYREEE (reference sequence). CDR3 residues: CASSPRGDSNTEAFF. The CDR3 DNA reads as TGTGCCAGCAGCCCCCGTGGGGACTCTAACACTGAAGCTTTCTTT.

This clonotype is medium-sized by share. The chain links TRBV4-2 to TRBJ1-1, with D uncertain. In germline, CDR1 is LGHNA, CDR2 YNFKEQ. Trimming removed 4 bases at V and 4 bases at J, with 13 bases between. The CDR3 spans 14 residues. The CDR3 nucleotides are TGTGCCAGCAGCCCCGGACGGGTGGGCACTGAAGCTTTCTTT. It codes for CASSPGRVGTEAFF.

The chain recombines TRBV5-4 with TRBJ2-1, with 9 bases fitting TRBD2. The CDR3 totals 14 residues. The trim removed 1 base at V and 6 bases at J, leaving 2 bases unmatched. The germline gives CDR1 SGHNT, CDR2 YYREEE (reference sequence). CDR3 loop: CASSLSSGTNEQFF. CDR3 nucleotides: TGTGCCAGCAGCTTGTCTAGCGGGACCAATGAGCAGTTCTTC.

This clonotype occurred many times. The rearrangement links TRBV9 to TRBJ1-2; D may be TRBD1 (5 bases). In germline, CDR1 is SGDLS, CDR2 YYNGEE. The CDR3 sequence is 16 residues long. V gave up 0 bases and J gave up 4 bases, with 16 bases separating them. DNA of the CDR3: TGTGCCAGCAGCGTAGGTGGGGCCGGGGCTGGCTATGGCTACACCTTC. Amino acids: CASSVGGAGAGYGYTF.

By sample share, this clonotype is medium-sized (0.01 to 0.1%). The rearrangement links TRBV7-6 to TRBJ1-6; TRBD1 matches at 10 bases. V shed 4 bases, J shed 8 bases, and the junction held 5 bases outside the gene matches. The CDR3 totals 15 residues. Germline assignment: CDR1 SGHVS and CDR2 FNYEAQ. The CDR3 nucleotides are TGTGCCAGCAGCTCAGAGACAGGGGGCGATTCACCCCTCCACTTT. It codes for CASSSETGGDSPLHF.